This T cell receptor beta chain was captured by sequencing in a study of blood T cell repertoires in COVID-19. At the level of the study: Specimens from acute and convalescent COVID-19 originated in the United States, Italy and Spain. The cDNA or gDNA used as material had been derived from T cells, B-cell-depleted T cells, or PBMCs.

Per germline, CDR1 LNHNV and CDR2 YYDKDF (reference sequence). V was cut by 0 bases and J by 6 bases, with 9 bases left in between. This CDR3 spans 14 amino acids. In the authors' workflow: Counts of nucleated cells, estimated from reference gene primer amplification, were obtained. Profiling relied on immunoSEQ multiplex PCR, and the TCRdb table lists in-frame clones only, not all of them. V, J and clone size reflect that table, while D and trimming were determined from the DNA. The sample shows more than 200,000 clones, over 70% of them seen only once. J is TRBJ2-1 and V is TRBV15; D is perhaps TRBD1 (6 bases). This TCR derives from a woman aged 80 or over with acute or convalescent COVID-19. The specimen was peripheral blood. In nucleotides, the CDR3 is TGTGCCACCAGCAGAGAGGCAGGGGCCAATGAGCAGTTCTTC. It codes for CATSREAGANEQFF.